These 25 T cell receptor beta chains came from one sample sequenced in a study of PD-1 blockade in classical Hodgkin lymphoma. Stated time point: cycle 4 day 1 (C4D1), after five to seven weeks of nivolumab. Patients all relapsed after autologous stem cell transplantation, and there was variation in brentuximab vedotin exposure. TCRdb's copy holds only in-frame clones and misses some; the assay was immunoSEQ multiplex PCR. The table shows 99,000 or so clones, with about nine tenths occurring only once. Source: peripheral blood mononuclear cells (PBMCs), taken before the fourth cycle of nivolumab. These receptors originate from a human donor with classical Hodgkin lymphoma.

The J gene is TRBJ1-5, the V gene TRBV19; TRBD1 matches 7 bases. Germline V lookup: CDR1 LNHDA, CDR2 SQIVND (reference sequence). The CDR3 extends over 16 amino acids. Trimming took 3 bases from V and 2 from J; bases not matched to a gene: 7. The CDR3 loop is CASSMTGNNGNQPQHF. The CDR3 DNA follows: TGTGCCAGTAGTATGACAGGGAACAACGGCAATCAGCCCCAGCATTTT.

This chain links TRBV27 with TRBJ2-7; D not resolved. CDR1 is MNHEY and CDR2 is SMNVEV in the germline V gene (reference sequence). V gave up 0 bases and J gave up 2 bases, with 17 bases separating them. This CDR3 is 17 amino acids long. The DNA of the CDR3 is TGTGCCAGCAGTTTATCGAACTCGGGCGGCCCCCCCTACGAGCAGTACTTC. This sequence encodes CASSLSNSGGPPYEQYF.

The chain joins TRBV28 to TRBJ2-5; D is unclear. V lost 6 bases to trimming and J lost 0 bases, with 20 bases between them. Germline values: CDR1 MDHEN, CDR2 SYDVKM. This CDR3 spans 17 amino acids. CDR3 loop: CASSLTAVSLYQETQYF. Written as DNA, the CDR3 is TGTGCCAGCAGCCTCACCGCGGTTAGTCTATACCAAGAGACCCAGTACTTC.

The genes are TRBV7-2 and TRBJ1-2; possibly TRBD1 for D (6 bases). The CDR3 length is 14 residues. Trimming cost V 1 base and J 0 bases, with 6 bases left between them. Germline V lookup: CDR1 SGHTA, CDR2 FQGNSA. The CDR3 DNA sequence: TGTGCCAGCAGCTTAGGGGGGCCTAACTATGGCTACACCTTC. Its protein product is CASSLGGPNYGYTF.

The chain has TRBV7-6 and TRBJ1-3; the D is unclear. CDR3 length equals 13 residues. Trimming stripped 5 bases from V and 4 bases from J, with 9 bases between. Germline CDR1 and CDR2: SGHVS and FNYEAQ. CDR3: CASSPDLGNTIYF. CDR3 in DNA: TGTGCCAGCAGCCCCGACTTAGGAAACACCATATATTTT.

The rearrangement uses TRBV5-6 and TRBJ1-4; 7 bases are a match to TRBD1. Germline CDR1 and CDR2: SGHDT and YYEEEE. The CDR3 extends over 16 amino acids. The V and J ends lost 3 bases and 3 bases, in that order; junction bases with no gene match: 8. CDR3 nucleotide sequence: TGTGCCAGCAGCTCGGGCCGACAGGGCCCTAATGAAAAACTGTTTTTT. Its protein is CASSSGRQGPNEKLFF.

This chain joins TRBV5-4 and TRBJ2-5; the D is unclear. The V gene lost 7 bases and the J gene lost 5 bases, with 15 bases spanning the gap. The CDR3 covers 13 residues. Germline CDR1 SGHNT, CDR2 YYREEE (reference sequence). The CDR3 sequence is CASGPGFPETQYF. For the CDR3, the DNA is TGTGCCAGCGGTCCAGGCTTTCCCGAGACCCAGTACTTC.

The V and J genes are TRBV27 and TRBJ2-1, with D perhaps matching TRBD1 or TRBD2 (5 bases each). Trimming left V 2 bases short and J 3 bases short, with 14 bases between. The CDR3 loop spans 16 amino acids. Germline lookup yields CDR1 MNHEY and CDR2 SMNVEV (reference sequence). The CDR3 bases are TGTGCCAGCAGTTTAGCCCAGGGACCCCTCTACAATGAGCAGTTCTTC. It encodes CASSLAQGPLYNEQFF.

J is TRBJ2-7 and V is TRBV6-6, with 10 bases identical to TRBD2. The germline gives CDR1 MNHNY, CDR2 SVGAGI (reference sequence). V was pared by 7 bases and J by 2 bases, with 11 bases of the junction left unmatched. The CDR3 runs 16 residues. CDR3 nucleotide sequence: TGTGCCAGCAAGGGGACTAGCGTAAATCCTACCTACGAGCAGTACTTC. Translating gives CASKGTSVNPTYEQYF.

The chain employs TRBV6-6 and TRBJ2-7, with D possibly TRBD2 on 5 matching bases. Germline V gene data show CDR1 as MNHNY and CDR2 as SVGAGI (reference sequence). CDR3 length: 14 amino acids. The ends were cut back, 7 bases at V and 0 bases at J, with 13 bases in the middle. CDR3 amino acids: CASTPEEASYEQYF. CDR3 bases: TGTGCCAGCACTCCAGAGGAGGCCTCCTACGAGCAGTACTTC.

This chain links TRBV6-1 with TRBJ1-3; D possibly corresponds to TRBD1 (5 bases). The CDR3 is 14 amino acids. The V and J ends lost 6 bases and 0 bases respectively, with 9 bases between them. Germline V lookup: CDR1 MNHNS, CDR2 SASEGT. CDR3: CASRLDSSGNTIYF. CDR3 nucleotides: TGTGCCAGCAGGCTAGACAGCTCTGGAAACACCATATATTTT.

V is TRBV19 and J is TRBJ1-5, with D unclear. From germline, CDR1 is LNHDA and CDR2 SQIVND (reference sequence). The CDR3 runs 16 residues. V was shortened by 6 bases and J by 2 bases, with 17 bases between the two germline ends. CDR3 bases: TGTGCCAGTAGGGCTGATCGGGGAAGAGGCAATCAGCCCCAGCATTTT. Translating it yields CASRADRGRGNQPQHF.

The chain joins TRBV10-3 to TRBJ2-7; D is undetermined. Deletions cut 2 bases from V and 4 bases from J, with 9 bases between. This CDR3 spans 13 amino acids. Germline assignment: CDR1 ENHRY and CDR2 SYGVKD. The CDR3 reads CAISEANLYEQYF. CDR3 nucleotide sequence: TGTGCCATCAGTGAGGCGAACCTGTACGAGCAGTACTTC.

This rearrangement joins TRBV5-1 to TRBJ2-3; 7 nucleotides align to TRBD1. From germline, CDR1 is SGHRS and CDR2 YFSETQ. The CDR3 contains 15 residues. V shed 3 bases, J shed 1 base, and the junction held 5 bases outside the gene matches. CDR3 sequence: CASSSQTGRTDTQYF. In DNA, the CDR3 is TGCGCCAGCAGCTCTCAGACAGGGCGCACAGATACGCAGTATTTT.

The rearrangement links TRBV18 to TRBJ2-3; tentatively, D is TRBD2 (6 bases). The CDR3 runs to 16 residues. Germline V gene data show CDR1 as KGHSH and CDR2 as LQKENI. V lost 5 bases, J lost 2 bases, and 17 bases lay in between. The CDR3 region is CASSSSSSGPTDTQYF. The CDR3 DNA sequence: TGTGCCAGCTCATCTTCCAGTAGCGGCCCCACAGATACGCAGTATTTT. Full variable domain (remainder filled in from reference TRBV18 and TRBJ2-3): NAGVMQNPRHLVRRRGQEARLRCSPMKGHSHVYWYRQLPEEGLKFMVYLQKENIIDESGMPKERFSAEFPKEGPSILRIQQVVRGDSAAYFCASSSSSSGPTDTQYFGPGTRLTVL.

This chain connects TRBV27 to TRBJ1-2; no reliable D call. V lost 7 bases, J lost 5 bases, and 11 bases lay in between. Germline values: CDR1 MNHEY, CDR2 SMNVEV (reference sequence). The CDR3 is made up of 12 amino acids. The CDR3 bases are TGTGCCAGCACCGGACCGGAGTATGGCTACACCTTC. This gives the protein CASTGPEYGYTF.

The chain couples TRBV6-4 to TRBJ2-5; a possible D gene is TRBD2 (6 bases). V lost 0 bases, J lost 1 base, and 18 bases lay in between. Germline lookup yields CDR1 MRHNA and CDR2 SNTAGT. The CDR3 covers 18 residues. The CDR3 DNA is TGTGCCAGCAGTGACTCTCCAAGGGACTGCCAGTCCCAAGAGACCCAGTACTTC. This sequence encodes CASSDSPRDCQSQETQYF.

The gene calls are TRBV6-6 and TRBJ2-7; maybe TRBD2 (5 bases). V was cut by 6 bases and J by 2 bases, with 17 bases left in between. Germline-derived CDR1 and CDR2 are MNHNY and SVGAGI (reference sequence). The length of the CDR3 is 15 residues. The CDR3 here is CASRLGEWGTYEQYF. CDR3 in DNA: TGTGCCAGCAGGCTCGGGGAGTGGGGAACCTACGAGCAGTACTTC.

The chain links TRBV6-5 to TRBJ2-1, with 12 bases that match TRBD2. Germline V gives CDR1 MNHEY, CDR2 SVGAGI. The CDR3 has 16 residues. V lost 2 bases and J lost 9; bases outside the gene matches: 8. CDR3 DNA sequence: TGTGCCAGCAGTTACACCCTAGCGGGAGGGCCCGGTGAGCAGTTCTTC. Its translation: CASSYTLAGGPGEQFF.

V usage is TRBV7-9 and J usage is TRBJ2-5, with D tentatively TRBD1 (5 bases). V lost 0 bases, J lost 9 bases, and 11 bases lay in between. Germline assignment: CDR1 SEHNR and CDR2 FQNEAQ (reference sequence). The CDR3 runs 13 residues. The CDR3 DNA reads TGTGCCAGCAGCTTAGCGACAGATACGGCCCAGTACTTC. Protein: CASSLATDTAQYF.

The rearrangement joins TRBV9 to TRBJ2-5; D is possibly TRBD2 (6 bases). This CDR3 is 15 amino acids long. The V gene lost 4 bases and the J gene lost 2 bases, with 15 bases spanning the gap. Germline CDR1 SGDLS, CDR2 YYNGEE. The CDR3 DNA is TGTGCCAGCAGCAAAACCGGCGGGGAGCAAGAGACCCAGTACTTC. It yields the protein CASSKTGGEQETQYF. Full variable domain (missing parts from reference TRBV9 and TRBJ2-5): DSGVTQTPKHLITATGQRVTLRCSPRSGDLSVYWYQQSLDQGLQFLIQYYNGEERAKGNILERFSAQQFPDLHSELNLSSLELGDSALYFCASSKTGGEQETQYFGPGTRLLVL.

DNA for the CDR3: TGTGCCAGCAGTAGTCGACCCTCCTTCGACTACAATGAGCAGTTCTTC. Translated, it gives CASSSRPSFDYNEQFF. The rearrangement uses TRBV6-4 and TRBJ2-1; unclear D gene. CDR1 and CDR2 (germline): MRHNA, SNTAGT. This CDR3 contains 16 residues. The V gene lost 5 bases and the J gene lost 3 bases, with 17 bases spanning the gap.

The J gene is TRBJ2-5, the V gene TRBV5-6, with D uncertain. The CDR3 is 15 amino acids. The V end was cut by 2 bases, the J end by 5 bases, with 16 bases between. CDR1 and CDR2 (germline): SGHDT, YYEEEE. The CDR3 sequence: CASSFKARRLETQYF. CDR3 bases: TGTGCCAGCAGCTTTAAGGCAAGACGTTTGGAGACCCAGTACTTC.

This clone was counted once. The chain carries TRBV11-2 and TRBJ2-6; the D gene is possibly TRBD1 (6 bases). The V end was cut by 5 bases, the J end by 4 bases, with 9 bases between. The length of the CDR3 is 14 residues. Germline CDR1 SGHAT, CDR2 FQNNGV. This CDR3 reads CASSTGNGANVLTF. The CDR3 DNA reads TGTGCCAGCAGCACAGGGAACGGGGCCAACGTCCTGACTTTC. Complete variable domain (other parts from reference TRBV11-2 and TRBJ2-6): EAGVAQSPRYKIIEKRQSVAFWCNPISGHATLYWYQQILGQGPKLLIQFQNNGVVDDSQLPKDRFSAERLKGVDSTLKIQPAKLEDSAVYLCASSTGNGANVLTFGAGSRLTVL.

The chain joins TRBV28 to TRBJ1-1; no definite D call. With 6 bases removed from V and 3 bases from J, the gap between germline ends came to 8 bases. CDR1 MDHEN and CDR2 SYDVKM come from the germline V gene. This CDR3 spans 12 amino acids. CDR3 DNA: TGTGCCAGCAGATCCGGAGACACTGAAGCTTTCTTT. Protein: CASRSGDTEAFF.